A selection of T cell receptor beta chains follows, all from one sample in a study of regulatory T cells in long-lasting Graves disease. TCRdb analysed the multiplex PCR reads with MiXCR anew, one entry per CDR3 protein. The top ten hold less than 15% of the sample, which has about 460,000 distinct CDR3 sequences, under 25% seen once. The sequencing used peripheral blood mononuclear cells (PBMCs), collected when the disease was refractory, from a patient treated with antithyroid drugs. Receptors originate from a female donor with Graves disease. Both conserved end residues are part of each CDR3. The order of the fields is CDR3 protein, CDR3 DNA, CDR3 length, D gene, J gene, V gene, clone size. A D gene is named only where the DNA matches it firmly. The size of a clone is reported for some rows only, either as once, few or many, or as a class for expanded clones.

CASSLAFSGVNTEAFF | TGCGCCAGCAGCTTGGCCTTTTCAGGAGTCAACACTGAAGCTTTCTTT | 16 | . | TRBJ1-1 | TRBV5-1 | .
CASSYLGAGYGYTF | TGTGCCAGCAGTTACCTAGGGGCTGGCTATGGCTACACCTTC | 14 | . | TRBJ1-2 | TRBV6-5 | .
CSVEDFDVGGYGYTF | TGCAGCGTTGAAGATTTTGACGTGGGGGGGTATGGCTACACCTTC | 15 | . | TRBJ1-2 | TRBV29-1 | few
CASSYTQVNTEAFF | TGTGCCAGCAGTTACACCCAGGTGAACACTGAAGCTTTCTTT | 14 | . | TRBJ1-1 | TRBV6-2/TRBV6-3 | few
CASSPRAASQETQYF | TGTGCCAGCTCACCTCGGGCCGCCAGTCAAGAGACCCAGTACTTC | 15 | . | TRBJ2-5 | TRBV18 | .
CASSLEGYMNTEAFF | TGCGCCAGCAGCTTGGAGGGTTACATGAACACTGAAGCTTTCTTT | 15 | . | TRBJ1-1 | TRBV5-1 | many
CASSLQTGTSRHTGELFF | TGTGCCAGCAGTTTGCAGACCGGGACTAGCAGACACACCGGGGAGCTGTTTTTT | 18 | TRBD2 | TRBJ2-2 | TRBV28 | many
CASSYGSAETQYF | TGTGCCAGCAGCTACGGATCCGCGGAGACCCAGTACTTC | 13 | . | TRBJ2-5 | TRBV7-3 | .
CASRGELSYEQYF | TGTGCCAGTAGAGGGGAACTCTCCTACGAGCAGTACTTC | 13 | . | TRBJ2-7 | TRBV19 | few
CASRAGQGTIQYF | TGTGCCAGTAGGGCGGGACAGGGTACCATTCAGTACTTC | 13 | TRBD1 | TRBJ2-4 | TRBV19 | once
CASSTPGQAWTYEQYF | TGTGCCAGCAGTACGCCGGGACAGGCGTGGACCTACGAGCAGTACTTC | 16 | TRBD1 | TRBJ2-7 | TRBV12-3/TRBV12-4 | .
CSVEVTGGTYEQYF | TGCAGCGTTGAAGTGACAGGGGGGACATACGAGCAGTACTTC | 14 | TRBD1 | TRBJ2-7 | TRBV29-1 | many
CASSLGAAGNSPLHF | TGTGCCAGCAGCTTAGGGGCGGCCGGTAATTCACCCCTCCACTTT | 15 | . | TRBJ1-6 | TRBV7-2 | .
CASSTNIDRASGYTF | TGTGCCAGCAGTACTAATATTGACAGGGCGAGTGGCTACACCTTC | 15 | TRBD1 | TRBJ1-2 | TRBV28 | .
CSASLTSDSYNEQFF | TGCAGTGCAAGCCTTACTAGCGACTCCTACAATGAGCAGTTCTTC | 15 | TRBD2 | TRBJ2-1 | TRBV20-1 | .
CASSYSLVGQYF | TGTGCCAGCAGTTACTCGCTTGTGGGGCAGTACTTC | 12 | . | TRBJ2-7 | TRBV6-6 | few
CASSADRDNEQFF | TGTGCCAGCAGCGCTGACAGGGACAATGAGCAGTTCTTC | 13 | TRBD1 | TRBJ2-1 | TRBV11-2 | .
CASSQQVNGELFF | TGTGCCAGCAGCCAACAGGTGAACGGGGAGCTGTTTTTT | 13 | . | TRBJ2-2 | TRBV12-3/TRBV12-4 | many
CSAALIETQYF | TGCAGTGCTGCACTCATTGAGACCCAGTACTTC | 11 | . | TRBJ2-5 | TRBV20-1 | few
CASSRTGGTGELLF | TGTGCCAGCAGCCGCACTGGGGGTACCGGGGAGCTGCTTTTT | 14 | . | TRBJ2-2 | TRBV28 | .